This record covers a single T cell receptor (beta chain). Its antigen is unidentified. The source of the sample is a study of a mutant IDH1 vaccine in newly diagnosed glioma. Study-level information: The patients were given eight vaccinations, one each in weeks 1, 3, 5, 7, 11, 15, 19 and 23. Therapy received beforehand was radiotherapy, temozolomide, or both, with most patients given both. Of treated patients, 62.5% were men and roughly 40% women, averaging around 44 years. Regarding the study as a whole: Of the patients, less than 95% had vaccine-induced immune responses.

CDR3 size: 15 residues. Looked up from germline, CDR1 is MDHEN and CDR2 is SYDVKM. Trimming took 6 bases from V and 1 from J, leaving 13 bases between them. Time point meaning: week 11, during vaccination. All doses held 300 ug of mutant IDH1 20-mer peptide, with topical imiquimod. The data were produced by immunoSEQ multiplex PCR, yet TCRdb's version contains in-frame clones alone and is incomplete. Of roughly 48,000 clones in the sample, 91% were seen once. This clonotype was obtained from a man aged 45 to 65 with glioma. Sequenced here: PBMCs, sampled from a glioma patient whose treatment included an IDH1 peptide vaccine. The chain is built from TRBV28 and TRBJ1-3, with D perhaps TRBD1 (5 bases). The CDR3: CASSSPPGSGNTIYF. The CDR3 DNA is TGTGCCAGCAGCTCCCCCCCAGGGTCTGGAAACACCATATATTTT.